Detailed here is one TCR beta chain. The antigen remains unidentified. These data belong to a study of cytomegalovirus exposure and HLA in healthy donors. Germline V gene data show CDR1 as SNHLY and CDR2 as FYNNEI. CDR3 size: 13 residues. Trimming stripped 7 bases from V and 4 bases from J, with 11 bases between. General study results and limits: Sequencing probably produced one cluster of sequence variants that were highly shared. Later on, analysis showed that most CMV-associated TCR beta chains appeared to be HLA-restricted.

A multiplex PCR was run with 60 Vbeta primers and 13 Jbeta primers. Repertoires were generated with immunoSEQ multiplex PCR, while TCRdb's copy carries only in-frame clones and drops some. The data include about 37,000 clones; the top ten clones carry roughly 5.9%. The sequence came from a human donor in good health. Sequenced input: PBMCs. The gene calls are TRBV2 and TRBJ1-3; D uncertain. The chain's CDR3 is CASTVNTGNTIYF. CDR3 sequence (DNA): TGTGCCAGCACAGTGAATACGGGAAACACCATATATTTT.